This section outlines one T cell receptor beta chain sequence together with its context. This sample was taken from a study of CDR3 diversity in severe acne. This CDR3 is 13 amino acids long. Germline V gene sequence: CDR1 DFQATT, CDR2 SNEGSKA (reference sequence). TCRdb reanalysed the PCR reads using MiXCR and keeps one entry per CDR3 protein. The table has more than 80,000 distinct CDR3 sequences, roughly 49% seen once. The genes are TRBV20-1 and TRBJ2-7; no reliable D call. The source of this sequence is a male donor with severe acne vulgaris. Sample: blood. CDR3 region: CSAAGPQAYKQHV. CDR3 in DNA: TGCAGTGCCGCAGGACCCCAGGCCTACAAGCAGCACGTC.